This T cell receptor (beta chain) is drawn from a study of early T cells in non-severe SARS-CoV-2 infection. Per germline, CDR1 MDHEN and CDR2 SYDVKM. This CDR3 has 12 amino acids. V gave up 2 bases and J gave up 6 bases, with 7 bases separating them. TCRdb redid the calling of the 5' RACE reads with MiXCR, one entry per CDR3 protein. The sample yields fewer than 85,000 distinct CDR3 sequences, roughly a sixth seen once. Sequencing was done on a sample of whole blood. The TCR originated in an adult who was a healthcare worker with PCR-confirmed SARS-CoV-2 infection or an uninfected control (not recorded which). The chain couples TRBV28 to TRBJ1-1; D remains unclear. The CDR3 bases are TGTGCCAGCAGTTTAAACGGGGCTGAAGCTTTCTTT. Amino acid sequence: CASSLNGAEAFF. The whole variable domain, remainder taken from reference TRBV28 and TRBJ1-1, is DVKVTQSSRYLVKRTGEKVFLECVQDMDHENMFWYRQDPGLGLRLIYFSYDVKMKEKGDIPEGYSVSREKKERFSLILESASTNQTSMYLCASSLNGAEAFFGQGTRLTVV.